The text below deals with one T cell receptor beta chain. This sample is drawn from a study of T cells in Graves' hyperthyroidism and ophthalmopathy. Together with thyroid ultrasound, orbital computed tomography, serum thyroxine and TRAb, clinical symptoms were used for diagnoses. V was clipped by 3 bases and J by 3 bases; unmatched bases: 10. Germline V CDR1 and CDR2: SQVTM, ANQGSEA. The CDR3 runs 16 residues. The investigators amplified TCR beta CDR3 regions from RNA transcripts. The TCR CDR3 first-round RT-PCR relied on the HTBI primer set. TCRdb processed the multiplex PCR reads anew with MiXCR; each CDR3 protein has one entry. The sample holds 620,000 or so distinct CDR3 sequences, about 14% seen once.

The specimen sequenced was blood. The TCR sequence derives from a woman aged 50 to 60 with Graves' ophthalmopathy. The chain couples TRBV29-1 to TRBJ2-3, with 9 bases matching TRBD2. The DNA of the CDR3 is TGCAGCGTTGACCCCTCGAGCGGGAGGAAGACAGATACGCAGTATTTT. This gives the protein CSVDPSSGRKTDTQYF.